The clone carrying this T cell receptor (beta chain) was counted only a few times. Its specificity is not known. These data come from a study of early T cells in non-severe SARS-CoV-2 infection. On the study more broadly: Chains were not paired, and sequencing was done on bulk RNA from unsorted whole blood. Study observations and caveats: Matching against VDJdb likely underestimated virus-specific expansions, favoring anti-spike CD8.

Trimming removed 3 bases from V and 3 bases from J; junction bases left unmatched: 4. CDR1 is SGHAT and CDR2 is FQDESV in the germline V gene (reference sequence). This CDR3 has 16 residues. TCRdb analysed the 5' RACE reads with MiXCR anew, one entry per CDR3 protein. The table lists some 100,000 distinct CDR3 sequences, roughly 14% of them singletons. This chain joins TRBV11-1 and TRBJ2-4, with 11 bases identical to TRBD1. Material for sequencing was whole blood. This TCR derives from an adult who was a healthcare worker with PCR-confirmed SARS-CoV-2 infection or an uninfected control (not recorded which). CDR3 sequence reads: CASSLGQGEDKNIQYF. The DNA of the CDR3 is TGTGCCAGCAGCTTGGGACAGGGGGAGGACAAAAACATTCAGTACTTC.